One and the same sample provided the 2 T cell receptor beta chains below, sequenced in a study of tumor T cells in aggressive B-cell lymphoma. This table comes from immunoSEQ multiplex PCR, and its TCRdb copy is limited to in-frame clones, with some not included. The sample comprises 300 to 400 clones, about 98% of which are singletons, and roughly 8.3% rests with the top ten. What was sequenced was tumor tissue. These TCRs come from an adult with diffuse large B cell lymphoma.

CDR3 sequence: CATRTGGTGANVLTF. The DNA of the CDR3 is TGTGCCACCCGGACAGGGGGGACTGGGGCCAACGTCCTGACTTTC. This chain links TRBV6-1 with TRBJ2-6; 10 nucleotides align to TRBD1. After removal of 10 bases from V and 2 bases from J, the junction contained 5 bases not matched to a gene. From germline, CDR1 is MNHNS and CDR2 SASEGT. This CDR3 has 15 amino acids.

V and J are TRBV4-2 and TRBJ2-1; TRBD2 agrees at 10 bases. The CDR3 is 17 residues long. Germline assignment: CDR1 LGHNA and CDR2 YNFKEQ. V lost 0 bases to trimming and J lost 5 bases; unmatched junction nucleotides: 7. CDR3 bases: TGTGCCAGCAGCCAAGAGTTACTAGCGGGACGGGACAATGAGCAGTTCTTC. Protein product: CASSQELLAGRDNEQFF.